This T cell receptor (beta chain) comes out of a study of cytomegalovirus exposure and HLA in healthy donors (dated by TCRdb to about 2017). Regarding the study in general: According to an earlier analysis of several hundred of the donors, some 180 million T cells yielded 95 million to 140 million unique TCR beta sequences and around 280 Gb of sequence data. Approximately 300 gigabases of sequencing data and 70 million to 95 million unique TCR sequences made up an early release that covered fewer than 650 HLA-typed donors. Of the roughly 410 genotyped donors, 81% were placed in the genetic ancestry cluster associated with self-reported Caucasian donors. The study aimed to test whether signatures of past pathogen exposure could be identified by cataloging public T cell receptors. The T cell repertoires of about 700 subjects were profiled by immunosequencing and related to cytomegalovirus serostatus. A separate validation cohort of over 95 different subjects was used in addition to the roughly 720-subject first cohort. The study combined high-throughput TCR immunosequencing, statistical association of individual TCRs with disease status, and machine learning to predict cytomegalovirus infection status. A later analysis re-analyzed previously published TCR beta repertoires from hundreds of donors and added high-resolution HLA genotyping to study TCR occurrence patterns. Rather than drawing on any new phenotypic data, the later analysis identified candidate immune exposures from TCR beta sequences and the way those sequences occurred across donors. An earlier analysis of around 640 of the donors used high-throughput TCR beta sequencing to judge whether each TCR beta V gene segment behaved as functional or pseudogenic. Alongside the repertoire data, information on donor age, sex, ethnicity and CMV serostatus was compiled. A later genetic analysis used genome-wide SNP genotypes for about 65% of the roughly 670 donors, treating that subset as a discovery cohort. Every discovery cohort repertoire had been produced on one sequencing platform. HLA typing included class I and class II loci at four-digit resolution. Typing coverage differed by locus: A, B, C, DRB1 and DQB1 were typed in roughly 629-630 donors, DQA1 in 500 to 550, DPA1 in around 610, and DPB1 in 450 to 480. Because of strong linkage in the cohort, roughly five DR-DQ haplotypes were treated as single units for association and clustering. Across some 400 genotyped donors of the cohort, an average of about 240,000 unique TCR beta nucleotide sequences per donor were sequenced, and roughly 17% of those sequences were non-productive.

The cohort consisted of 650 to 850 healthy bone marrow donors. At the time of sampling, every cohort member was nominally healthy, though immune exposures that went unrecorded were likely present. The donor tested CMV seronegative, placing the donor among the 352 seronegative members of the cohort. A peripheral blood sample was collected from each donor, and TCR beta sequencing was performed on peripheral blood mononuclear cells. The Qiagen DNeasy Blood Extraction Kit was used to extract genomic DNA from the blood cell samples. With regard to this clone: Its specific antigen is unknown. No base quality information exists; no much larger clone differs at one position.

The library relied on the immunoSEQ multiplex PCR assay. A mixture of 60 forward primers for TCR Vbeta segments and 13 reverse primers for TCR Jbeta segments was used in the multiplex PCR. The CDR3 region of rearranged TCR beta genes was amplified from genomic DNA by a multiplex PCR assay. Amplified TCR beta libraries were sequenced as 87-base-pair reads on the Illumina HiSeq System. From the authors' description of their analysis: In a later analysis, roughly 80 million unique TCR beta chains were counted across the approximately 640 repertoires, and approximately 11 million of these chains were shared by at least two donors. Raw reads were error-corrected and collapsed into unique sequences with a nearest-neighbor algorithm that merged closely related sequences to remove PCR and sequencing errors. To assign V, D and J gene segments, CDR3 sequences were aligned to IMGT reference sequences. For a sequence to be retained, a match of at least six nucleotides to both a V gene segment and a J gene segment was required. Rearrangements were called productive when the CDR3 lacked stop codons and stayed in frame with V and J; all others were non-productive. CDR3 was defined according to IMGT convention as the region running from the second conserved V-encoded cysteine to the conserved J-encoded phenylalanine. Sequences without an unambiguous match to a single V gene segment were excluded from the earlier analysis of about 640 of the donors. An earlier analysis of 550 to 650 of the donors classified V segments as functional when productive rearrangements were above 56.7% and as segregating when the standard deviation between donors was above 5%. A statistical classification framework was built to diagnose cytomegalovirus status from the catalog of TCR beta chain sequences. A later analysis assigned V and J genes by comparing TCR nucleotide sequences with IMGT/GENE-DB human TR gene sequences. Using the TCRdist pipeline, a later analysis assigned CDR3 sequences along with most-parsimonious VDJ recombination scenarios. In a later analysis, each TCR beta chain was defined by its CDR3 amino acid sequence together with its V-gene family, and reads without a unique V-gene family were excluded. As a way to deal with suspected cross-contamination and a sequencing artifact, a later analysis dropped over 550 nucleotide sequences that were highly shared and had low generation probability. For each public chain, a later analysis derived a clonal expansion index from normalized ranks of inferred template counts within each repertoire. In a later analysis, generation probabilities were computed using a VDJ recombination model fitted to out-of-frame rearrangements, and the results were checked against IGoR. In a later analysis, TCR-TCR, TCR-HLA and TCR-CMV co-occurrence was scored with hypergeometric tests, and a repertoire-size bias correction was applied to TCR pairs. In a later analysis, false discovery rates were estimated by permuting HLA or CMV assignments 20 times. In a later analysis, co-occurring TCRs were grouped with DBSCAN, and TCRdist sequence similarity was added when clustering was performed within HLA-allele-positive subsets. Repertoires with fewer than 30,000 or more than 120,000 public chains, plus five repertoires with anomalous nucleotide sharing, were excluded from co-occurrence clustering. TCRdb stores this immuneACCESS table with in-frame sequences only. Part of the clones is absent; in the studies checked, under half of the shortfall reflects unresolved V genes, and no reason is known for the rest. Clonal size and the V and J genes are those of that table, whereas D and trimming came from the DNA. The sample table contains over 150,000 clones; only one count was recorded for about 68% of them. The ten top clones hold 2.1% of the sample.

The CDR3, cysteine through phenylalanine, is 15 amino acids long. Left in the record is the CDR3 DNA by itself, 45 bases read in frame from the first base. According to the germline V gene, CDR1 reads SGDLS and CDR2 reads YYNGEE. V ends up 2 bases short and J 4 bases short, with an unmatched junction base count of 4. The research as a whole found: A later analysis reported that several top co-occurrence clusters appeared linked to parvovirus B19, influenza, CMV and Epstein-Barr virus. CMV serostatus was the only immune exposure information available for the cohort. Compared with equally common non-associated chains, HLA-associated TCR beta chains in a later analysis were more clonally expanded and had lower generation probabilities. The classifier was reported to diagnose cytomegalovirus status with high specificity and sensitivity in both the original and validation cohorts. Across donors, most TCR sequences were observed very rarely, whereas some public TCRs were present in many individuals. A cluster of highly shared sequence variants was judged likely to be a technical artifact of the sequencing pipeline. Strong co-occurrence of HLA alleles, especially DR and DQ, made assigning TCR associations to individual alleles difficult. The authors suggested that the approach could potentially be extended to other disease states and immunological phenotypes. In vitro tests confirmed that three of the cytomegalovirus-associated TCR beta chains recognize cytomegalovirus antigens. In a later analysis, the rate of TCR association differed among HLA loci, with DRB1 alleles having the most associated TCRs and HLA-C alleles having the fewest. A further reported finding was that TCR beta sequences accurately predicted the HLA-A and HLA-B alleles for most subjects in the first cohort. In the study, about 150 TCR beta chains were listed as associated with cytomegalovirus. In an earlier analysis of approximately 590 of the donors, most TCR beta V segments were observed in productive rearrangements about 87% or about 30% of the time, broadly matching IMGT annotations. According to a later genetic analysis, donors in an Asian-associated ancestry cluster had fewer N-insertions in productive TCRs than the approximately 700-donor mean. This cohort had only TCR beta chains sequenced, and the lack of alpha or paired-chain data limited which features could be detected. Linkage disequilibrium might explain the correlated functional status among segregating V segments, but an unknown experimental factor could not be excluded. Because counts were too low, roughly 17 rarely observed V segments, including chromosome 9 orphons, were left out of the earlier analysis of 500 to 650 of the donors. Some IMGT-functional V segments, including TRBV6-2 and TRBV6-3, could not be distinguished by the 87-base-pair reads and were therefore excluded. Because some donors lacked HLA typing at each locus, the association tests relied only on the typed subset. V-gene and J-gene trimming of TCR beta chains was associated with a missense DCLRE1C variant in a later genetic analysis, and the association was replicated in an independent cohort. According to a later analysis, most CMV-associated TCR beta chains appeared to be HLA-restricted, and the HLA associations seemed to be driven largely by CMV exposure. At a false discovery rate of 0.05, a later analysis linked 16,000 or so TCR beta sequences to specific HLA alleles. The presence/absence analyses assumed that sequencing depth was roughly uniform across donors, and that assumption may not be true.

The chain couples TRBV9 to TRBJ2-2, with 8 junctional bases fitting TRBD1. This receptor was obtained from a man aged 25-45 years in good health and CMV-seronegative. Sequences were obtained from PBMCs. The sequenced DNA: TGTGCCAGCAGCGTCCGGGACAGGACCACCGGGGAGCTGTTTTTT. Translated, it gives CASSVRDRTTGELFF.